These 17 T cell receptor beta chains came from one sample sequenced in a study of cytomegalovirus exposure and HLA in healthy donors. Primers: 60 Vbeta forward and 13 Jbeta reverse. Produced via immunoSEQ multiplex PCR; TCRdb's table is partial and in-frame only. The sample shows about 180,000 clones, roughly 82% of them seen only once. Sequencing was performed on PBMCs. The receptors originated from a man aged 40-49 years in good health and CMV-seronegative.

The chain is built from TRBV28 and TRBJ1-3; D may be TRBD1 (6 bases). The CDR3 runs to 15 residues. V was trimmed by 7 bases and J by 0 bases, leaving 13 bases between them. In germline, CDR1 is MDHEN, CDR2 SYDVKM. The CDR3 DNA reads as TGTGCCAGCACCTCAGGGGTAATCTCTGGAAACACCATATATTTT. Protein: CASTSGVISGNTIYF. Full variable domain (missing parts from reference TRBV28 and TRBJ1-3): DVKVTQSSRYLVKRTGEKVFLECVQDMDHENMFWYRQDPGLGLRLIYFSYDVKMKEKGDIPEGYSVSREKKERFSLILESASTNQTSMYLCASTSGVISGNTIYFGEGSWLTVV.

The V call is TRBV7-3, the J call TRBJ2-2, with TRBD2 as a possible D gene (5 bases). Germline-derived CDR1 and CDR2 are SGHTA and FQGTGA. The CDR3 is made up of 16 amino acids. V was clipped by 5 bases and J by 5 bases, with 18 bases between them. DNA of the CDR3: TGTGCCAGCAGCCTTCGGGAATTCGGACGGACCGGGGAGCTGTTTTTT. This sequence encodes CASSLREFGRTGELFF. Drawing the rest from reference TRBV7-3 and TRBJ2-2, the complete variable domain is GAGVSQTPSNKVTEKGKYVELRCDPISGHTALYWYRQSLGQGPEFLIYFQGTGAADDSGLPNDRFFAVRPEGSVSTLKIQRTERGDSAVYLCASSLREFGRTGELFFGEGSRLTVL.

The CDR3 spells CASSLAPANYGYTF. For the CDR3, the DNA is TGTGCCAGCAGCTTAGCGCCAGCTAACTATGGCTACACCTTC. V and J are TRBV7-2 and TRBJ1-2; D gene unclear. Germline CDR1 reads SGHTA; CDR2 reads FQGNSA. V shed 0 bases and J shed 0 bases, with 5 bases lying between them. CDR3 size: 14 residues. The full variable domain, its missing parts supplied by reference TRBV7-2 and TRBJ1-2, is GAGVSQSPSNKVTEKGKDVELRCDPISGHTALYWYRQSLGQGLEFLIYFQGNSAPDKSGLPSDRFSAERTGGSVSTLTIQRTQQEDSAVYLCASSLAPANYGYTFGSGTRLTVV.

The chain uses TRBV27 and TRBJ2-3; possible D gene TRBD1, 6 bases. Trimming took off 2 bases at V and 3 bases at J, with 12 bases between the two ends. Germline V gives CDR1 MNHEY, CDR2 SMNVEV (reference sequence). The CDR3 spans 15 residues. The chain's CDR3 is CASSLSPGQTDTQYF. The CDR3 nucleotides read TGTGCCAGCAGTTTAAGCCCGGGACAAACAGATACGCAGTATTTT.

The chain combines TRBV7-8 with TRBJ2-7; weak D call: TRBD1 (5 bases). The V end was cut by 2 bases, the J end by 7 bases, with 18 bases between. This CDR3 has 15 residues. CDR1 is SGHVS and CDR2 is FQNEAQ in the germline V gene. This CDR3 reads CASSLQGVLVGEQYF. CDR3 in DNA: TGTGCCAGCAGCTTACAGGGTGTTCTTGTGGGAGAGCAGTACTTC.

This clone was seen a single time. V usage is TRBV9 and J usage is TRBJ2-3; 11 nucleotides match TRBD2. The CDR3 is 14 amino acids. The ends lost 7 bases at V and 7 bases at J; junction bases unmatched: 8. The germline CDR1 and CDR2 sequences are SGDLS and YYNGEE. The chain's CDR3 is CASGTSGSVHTQYF. The CDR3 coding sequence is TGTGCCAGCGGGACTAGCGGATCAGTTCATACGCAGTATTTT.

The rearrangement links TRBV7-3 to TRBJ2-2; 7 bases fit TRBD1. This CDR3 comprises 18 residues. Losses at the gene ends were 5 bases for V and 2 bases for J; bases not matched to a gene: 14. In germline, CDR1 is SGHTA, CDR2 FQGTGA. The CDR3 loop reads CASSPHRPGTANTGELFF. CDR3 DNA sequence: TGTGCCAGCAGCCCACACCGGCCCGGGACAGCTAACACCGGGGAGCTGTTTTTT.

The chain couples TRBV14 to TRBJ2-3; maybe TRBD2 (5 bases). The CDR3 contains 15 residues. Germline CDR1 is SGHDN and CDR2 is FVKESK. Between the trimmed V and J ends, which lost 1 base and 2 bases, there was a span of 10 bases. The CDR3 loop reads CASSQVWTHTDTQYF. The CDR3 DNA follows: TGTGCCAGCAGCCAAGTCTGGACTCACACAGATACGCAGTATTTT.

V gene TRBV19 combines with J gene TRBJ2-3; TRBD2 matches at 9 bases. The CDR3 extends over 15 amino acids. Germline trimming cut 3 bases from V and 2 bases from J; bases unmatched to any gene: 3. Germline lookup yields CDR1 LNHDA and CDR2 SQIVND (reference sequence). The CDR3 spells CASSILAGITDTQYF. CDR3 coding DNA: TGTGCCAGTAGTATCCTAGCGGGGATCACAGATACGCAGTATTTT. Combining the CDR3 with reference TRBV19 and TRBJ2-3 gives the whole variable domain DGGITQSPKYLFRKEGQNVTLSCEQNLNHDAMYWYRQDPGQGLRLIYYSQIVNDFQKGDIAEGYSVSREKKESFPLTVTSAQKNPTAFYLCASSILAGITDTQYFGPGTRLTVL.

V is TRBV5-4 and J is TRBJ2-5; 8 bases fit TRBD1. The CDR3 runs to 17 residues. Germline-derived CDR1 and CDR2 are SGHNT and YYREEE (reference sequence). V trimming: 0 bases; J trimming: 0 bases; junction bases outside the gene matches: 7. The CDR3 spells CASSLGGQAPYQETQYF. The CDR3 DNA is TGTGCCAGCAGCTTGGGGGGACAGGCGCCGTACCAAGAGACCCAGTACTTC.

V is TRBV19 and J is TRBJ1-4, with 8 bases lining up with TRBD1. In germline, CDR1 is LNHDA, CDR2 SQIVND (reference sequence). The CDR3 length is 14 residues. J lost 8 bases, V lost 6 bases, and 8 bases had no gene match. CDR3 DNA: TGTGCCAGTAGGCTACAGGGGGGGCTCGAAAAACTGTTTTTT. Its protein product is CASRLQGGLEKLFF.

The V call is TRBV7-2, the J call TRBJ2-7; weak D call: TRBD1 (6 bases). The ends were cut back, 4 bases at V and 3 bases at J, with 10 bases in the middle. Germline lookup yields CDR1 SGHTA and CDR2 FQGNSA. CDR3 size: 13 residues. The CDR3 protein is CASSSDRNYEQYF. Here the CDR3 DNA reads TGTGCCAGCAGCTCTGACAGGAACTACGAGCAGTACTTC.

In this sample, this clone turned up once. The DNA for the CDR3 is TGTGCCAGCAGCTCCCTAGCGGGAGCTACCACCGGGGAGCTGTTTTTT. Translating gives CASSSLAGATTGELFF. The chain has TRBV9 and TRBJ2-2, with TRBD2 matching over 10 bases. CDR3 size: 16 residues. CDR1 and CDR2 from the germline V gene are SGDLS and YYNGEE. J lost 4 bases, V lost 4 bases, and 7 bases had no gene match.

This clone was counted a single time. V usage is TRBV19 and J usage is TRBJ2-6, with no clear D. The CDR3 consists of 14 residues. The ends were cut back, 6 bases at V and 1 base at J, with 7 bases in the middle. The germline gives CDR1 LNHDA, CDR2 SQIVND (reference sequence). The CDR3 here is CASSSGSGANVLTF. The CDR3 region has the DNA TGTGCCAGTAGCTCCGGGTCTGGGGCCAACGTCCTGACTTTC.

This chain links TRBV5-1 with TRBJ1-1; no definite D call. V dropped 4 bases and J dropped 0 bases, with 22 bases sitting between them. The CDR3 totals 18 residues. From germline, CDR1 is SGHRS and CDR2 YFSETQ. Here the CDR3 DNA reads TGCGCCAGCAGCCTCTTATTAGGCTGGGGAGAGGTGAACACTGAAGCTTTCTTT. Translation gives CASSLLLGWGEVNTEAFF.

A few counts support this clone. The chain combines TRBV15 with TRBJ1-2; TRBD1 agrees at 7 bases. Germline V gene lookup returns CDR1 LNHNV and CDR2 YYDKDF (reference sequence). J lost 8 bases, V lost 3 bases, and 9 bases had no gene match. The CDR3 loop spans 14 amino acids. CDR3 region: CATSRVGQEGGYTF. The CDR3 DNA reads as TGTGCCACCAGCAGGGTTGGACAGGAGGGCGGCTACACCTTC.

The CDR3 protein is CSVGLLANTGELFF. The CDR3 DNA sequence: TGCAGCGTCGGTTTACTGGCGAACACCGGGGAGCTGTTTTTT. This chain uses TRBV29-1 with TRBJ2-2; D is ambiguous. Germline CDR1 and CDR2: SQVTM and ANQGSEA. The CDR3 covers 14 residues. The ends were cut back, 6 bases at V and 0 bases at J, with 11 bases in the middle.